Presented here are 11 T cell receptor beta chains from one specimen sequenced in a study of OX40 agonist ivuxolimab in advanced cancers. Method: immunoSEQ multiplex PCR; TCRdb's copy keeps in-frame clones and lacks some. The data contain roughly 65,000 clones, 80% to 90% of them singletons. The sample was CD4+ or CD8+ T cells sorted from blood, taken in a trial of the OX40 agonist ivuxolimab. Receptor source: an adult with an advanced solid tumor such as melanoma, head and neck, liver or kidney cancer.

The genes are TRBV5-6 and TRBJ1-4, with a possible D match to TRBD1 (6 bases). The CDR3 length is 17 residues. V dropped 3 bases and J dropped 0 bases, with 15 bases sitting between them. Germline CDR1 reads SGHDT; CDR2 reads YYEEEE. Here the CDR3 reads CASSSQGRLATNEKLFF. The DNA for the CDR3 is TGTGCCAGCAGCTCACAGGGCAGATTGGCAACTAATGAAAAACTGTTTTTT.

This chain uses TRBV7-2 with TRBJ1-5, with 7 bases aligning to TRBD1. Germline CDR1 SGHTA, CDR2 FQGNSA. This CDR3 is built from 15 residues. Trimming removed 1 base from V and 4 bases from J; junction bases left unmatched: 4. CDR3: CASSLDSGGNQPQHF. The DNA for the CDR3 is TGTGCCAGCAGCTTAGATTCAGGGGGGAATCAGCCCCAGCATTTT.

A word on this clone: Germline and junction disagree at one end, which may indicate a read error. The chain couples TRBV11-2 to TRBJ1-5; D gene unclear. The length of the CDR3 is 13 residues. Germline-derived CDR1 and CDR2 are SGHAT and FQNNGV. The CDR3 reads CASSVDSNQPQHF. The CDR3, as DNA: TGTGCCAGCAGCGTAGATAGCAATCAGCCCCAGCATTTT. Based on the CDR3 plus reference TRBV11-2 and TRBJ1-5, the full variable domain is EAGVAQSPRYKIIEKRQSVAFWCNPISGHATLYWYQQILGQGPKLLIQFQNNGVVDDSQLPKDRFSAERLKGVDSTLKIQPAKLEDSAVYLCASSVDSNQPQHFGDGTRLSIL.

This chain connects TRBV5-4 to TRBJ1-2, with 8 bases aligning to TRBD1. CDR1 is SGHNT and CDR2 is YYREEE in the germline V gene (reference sequence). The CDR3 has 16 amino acids. V was clipped by 4 bases and J by 4 bases; unmatched bases: 12. The CDR3 sequence: CASSGGAGGVFYGYTF. DNA of the CDR3: TGTGCCAGCAGCGGGGGGGCAGGGGGCGTTTTCTATGGCTACACCTTC.

V usage is TRBV7-8 and J usage is TRBJ1-2; maybe TRBD1 (5 bases). V was pared by 2 bases and J by 6 bases, with 22 bases between. The CDR3 is 17 amino acids. In germline, CDR1 is SGHVS, CDR2 FQNEAQ. CDR3 nucleotide sequence: TGTGCCAGCAGCTTAAGCCCCGGAAGGGCAGGGACGAATGGCTACACCTTC. Its translation is CASSLSPGRAGTNGYTF.

The rearrangement joins TRBV5-4 to TRBJ2-5; weak D call: TRBD1 (7 bases). The CDR3 totals 16 residues. Germline V lookup: CDR1 SGHNT, CDR2 YYREEE (reference sequence). V was clipped by 0 bases and J by 2 bases, with 14 bases between them. CDR3 amino acids: CASSLGQGGRQETQYF. CDR3 nucleotide sequence: TGTGCCAGCAGCTTGGGTCAGGGGGGTCGTCAAGAGACCCAGTACTTC.

The chain recombines TRBV5-1 with TRBJ2-3; 9 bases line up with TRBD2. Germline trimming cut 0 bases from V and 2 bases from J; bases unmatched to any gene: 10. In germline, CDR1 is SGHRS, CDR2 YFSETQ. The CDR3 sequence is 18 residues long. In DNA form, the CDR3 reads TGCGCCAGCAGCTTGGGAGCGGGGGGCTCCCTAAACACAGATACGCAGTATTTT. As protein: CASSLGAGGSLNTDTQYF.

The chain recombines TRBV7-2 with TRBJ1-2; maybe TRBD1 (5 bases). The germline V gene has CDR1 SGHTA and CDR2 FQGNSA. The CDR3 is made up of 16 amino acids. Trimming removed 2 bases from V and 4 bases from J, with 17 bases in between. In DNA form, the CDR3 reads TGTGCCAGCAGCTTAAGGCGAGGGGATGCTTTCTATGGCTACACCTTC. This gives the protein CASSLRRGDAFYGYTF.

This sequence joins TRBV9 and TRBJ2-7; D ambiguous. Trimming pared 0 bases from V and 2 bases from J, leaving 9 bases between. Germline assignment: CDR1 SGDLS and CDR2 YYNGEE. The CDR3 contains 14 residues. The DNA of the CDR3 is TGTGCCAGCAGCGTAGGTCAGTTTACCTACGAGCAGTACTTC. Encoded protein: CASSVGQFTYEQYF.

The rearrangement uses TRBV30 and TRBJ1-2; 9 bases agree with TRBD1. V was pared by 4 bases and J by 7 bases, with 7 bases of the junction left unmatched. The CDR3 totals 13 residues. Germline lookup yields CDR1 GTSNPN and CDR2 SVGIG (reference sequence). CDR3 sequence reads: CAWNRDRAGGYTF. The CDR3 nucleotides read TGTGCCTGGAACCGGGACAGGGCGGGTGGCTACACCTTC. Variable domain in full (rest from reference TRBV30 and TRBJ1-2): SQTIHQWPATLVQPVGSPLSLECTVEGTSNPNLYWYRQAAGRGLQLLFYSVGIGQISSEVPQNLSASRPQDRQFILSSKKLLLSDSGFYLCAWNRDRAGGYTFGSGTRLTVV.

The chain joins TRBV4-2 to TRBJ2-7, with D maybe TRBD1 (7 bases). Per the germline V gene, CDR1 is LGHNA and CDR2 is YNFKEQ. The CDR3 runs to 15 residues. V shed 0 bases and J shed 6 bases, with 15 bases lying between them. The CDR3 sequence: CASSQEGAGGSEQYF. The CDR3 DNA follows: TGTGCCAGCAGCCAAGAAGGGGCAGGGGGGAGCGAGCAGTACTTC.